This passage covers 8 T cell receptor beta chains from one sample sequenced in a study of metastatic and nonmetastatic thyroid tumors. All patients were treatment-naive before thyroid surgery. TCRdb reprocessed the PCR reads using MiXCR. This table holds about 15,000 clones, about a quarter found once. The sequenced sample was tumor tissue. The receptors originated from a female donor with papillary thyroid cancer or a benign thyroid nodule (not recorded which). Some clones in this sample may be carry-over from other donors' samples.

This clone was found a few times. With a much larger clone just one base away, this may be a read error. The chain carries TRBV6-1 and TRBJ2-3; D is unresolved. Germline V CDR1 and CDR2: MNHNS, SASEGT. Deletions cut 4 bases from V and 3 bases from J, with 14 bases between. The CDR3 consists of 15 residues. The CDR3 reads CASSAVGSRTDTQYF. The CDR3, as DNA: TGTGCCAGCAGTGCAGTAGGATCGAGGACAGATACGCAGTATTTT.

This clone was observed many times. V usage is TRBV20-1 and J usage is TRBJ1-2; a weak D match, TRBD1 (6 bases). Per germline, CDR1 DFQATT and CDR2 SNEGSKA (reference sequence). Deletions cut 3 bases from V and 4 bases from J, with 21 bases between. The CDR3 has 16 amino acids. The CDR3: CSARPWGGGIGYGYTF. The CDR3, as DNA: TGCAGTGCTAGGCCCTGGGGGGGGGGCATAGGCTATGGCTACACCTTC.

This clone was counted many times. This rearrangement joins TRBV5-1 to TRBJ2-3, with 14 bases fitting TRBD2. This CDR3 comprises 15 residues. Germline values: CDR1 SGHRS, CDR2 YFSETQ. The J segment lost 5 bases and the V segment lost 3 bases, leaving 2 bases of the junction unmatched. The CDR3 nucleotides are TGCGCCAGCAGCTCGGGACTAGCGGGAGTAGATACGCAGTATTTT. Protein sequence: CASSSGLAGVDTQYF.

This clone ranks as medium-sized (0.01 to 0.1%). The chain's CDR3 is CASSQDASPTGEQFF. The CDR3 DNA reads as TGCGCCAGCAGCCAAGACGCGTCCCCAACAGGTGAGCAGTTCTTC. This chain joins TRBV4-1 and TRBJ2-1; D may be TRBD1 (5 bases). The CDR3 length is 15 residues. Trimming cost V 0 bases and J 9 bases, with 15 bases left between them. Per germline, CDR1 MGHRA and CDR2 YSYEKL.

This clone turned up a few times. The chain carries TRBV6-5 and TRBJ2-3; TRBD1 matches 12 bases. The CDR3 is 15 residues long. With V trimmed by 2 bases and J by 5 bases, 2 bases remained unmatched. The germline V gene encodes CDR1 MNHEY and CDR2 SVGAGI. The CDR3 here is CASSYGTGGVDTQYF. DNA for the CDR3: TGTGCCAGCAGTTACGGGACAGGGGGCGTAGATACGCAGTATTTT.

This clone was detected many times. The chain recombines TRBV18 with TRBJ1-6; tentatively, D is TRBD1 (5 bases). The CDR3 is 21 amino acids. The V and J ends lost 2 bases and 1 base respectively, with 24 bases between them. The germline gives CDR1 KGHSH, CDR2 LQKENI. The chain's CDR3 is CASSPVALSAGLGSYNSPLHF. In DNA form, the CDR3 reads TGTGCCAGCTCACCAGTCGCGCTATCGGCAGGGTTGGGGTCCTATAATTCACCCCTCCACTTT.

This clone was counted only a few times. Since a much larger clone is just one base distant, this may be a read error. The CDR3 loop reads CASSVAGEVNEQFF. The DNA of the CDR3 is TGTGCCAGCAGCGTAGCGGGAGAGGTCAATGAGCAGTTCTTC. V is TRBV6-1 and J is TRBJ2-1; TRBD2 agrees at 9 bases. Germline trimming cut 6 bases from V and 6 bases from J; bases unmatched to any gene: 6. This CDR3 spans 14 amino acids. Germline CDR1 MNHNS, CDR2 SASEGT.

V gene TRBV27 combines with J gene TRBJ2-5; D uncertain. Per germline, CDR1 MNHEY and CDR2 SMNVEV (reference sequence). The CDR3 loop spans 11 amino acids. The V end was cut by 7 bases, the J end by 4 bases, with 7 bases between. CDR3 nucleotide sequence: TGTGCCAGCACCCTAGGAGAGACCCAGTACTTC. This encodes CASTLGETQYF.